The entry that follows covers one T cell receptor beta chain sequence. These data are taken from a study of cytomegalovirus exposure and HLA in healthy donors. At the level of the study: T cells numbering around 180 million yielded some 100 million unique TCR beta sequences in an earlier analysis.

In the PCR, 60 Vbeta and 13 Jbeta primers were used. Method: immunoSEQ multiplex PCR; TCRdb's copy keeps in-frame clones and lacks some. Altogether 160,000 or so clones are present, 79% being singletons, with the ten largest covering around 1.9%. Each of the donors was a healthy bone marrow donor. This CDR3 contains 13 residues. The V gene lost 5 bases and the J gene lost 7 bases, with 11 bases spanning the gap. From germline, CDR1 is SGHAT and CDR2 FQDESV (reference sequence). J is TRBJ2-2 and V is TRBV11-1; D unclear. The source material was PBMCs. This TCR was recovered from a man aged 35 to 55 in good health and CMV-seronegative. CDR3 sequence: CASSTKLSGELFF. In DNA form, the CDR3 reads TGTGCCAGCAGCACCAAACTAAGCGGGGAGCTGTTTTTT.